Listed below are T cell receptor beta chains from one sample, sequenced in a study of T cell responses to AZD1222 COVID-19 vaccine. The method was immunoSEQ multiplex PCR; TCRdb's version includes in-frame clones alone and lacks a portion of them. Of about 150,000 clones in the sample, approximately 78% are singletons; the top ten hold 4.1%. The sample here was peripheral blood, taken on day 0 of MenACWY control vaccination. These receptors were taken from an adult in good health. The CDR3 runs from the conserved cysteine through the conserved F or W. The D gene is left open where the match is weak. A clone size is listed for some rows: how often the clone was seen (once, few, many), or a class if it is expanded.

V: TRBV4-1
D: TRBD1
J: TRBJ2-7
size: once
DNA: TGCGCCAGCAGCCCCCTTGGACAGGGGGCTTACGAGCAGTACTTC
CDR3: CASSPLGQGAYEQYF

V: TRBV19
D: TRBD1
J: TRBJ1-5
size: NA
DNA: TGTGCCAGTAGTAGGACAGGGTTTGAAGGACAGCCCCAGCATTTT
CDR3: CASSRTGFEGQPQHF

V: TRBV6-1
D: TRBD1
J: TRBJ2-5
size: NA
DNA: TGTGCCAGCAGTGAAAGGAAGGGGCTAGCAGGGGGAGAGACCCAGTACTTC
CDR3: CASSERKGLAGGETQYF

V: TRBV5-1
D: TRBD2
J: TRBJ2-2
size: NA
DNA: TGCGCCAGCAGCGATACGGCGGGGGCCGGGGAGCTGTTTTTT
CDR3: CASSDTAGAGELFF

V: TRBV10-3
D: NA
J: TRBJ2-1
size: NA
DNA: TGTGCCATCAGTGAGTCGTCAGGCTCCTACAATGAGCAGTTCTTC
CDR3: CAISESSGSYNEQFF

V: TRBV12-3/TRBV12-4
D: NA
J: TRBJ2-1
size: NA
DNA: TGTGCCAGCAGTCGACAGTTCAATGAGCAGTTCTTC
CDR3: CASSRQFNEQFF

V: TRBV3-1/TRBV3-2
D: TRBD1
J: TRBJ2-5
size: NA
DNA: TGTGCCAGCAGCCCCTGGGACAGCAAAGAGACCCAGTACTTC
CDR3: CASSPWDSKETQYF

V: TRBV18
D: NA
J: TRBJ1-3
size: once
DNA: TGTGCCAGCTCACCATGGGACGCCTCTGGAAACACCATATATTTT
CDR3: CASSPWDASGNTIYF

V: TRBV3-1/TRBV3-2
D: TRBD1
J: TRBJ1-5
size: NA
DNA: TGTGCCAGCAGCCAAGGGACAGGGGGCGCCGGTCAGCCCCAGCATTTT
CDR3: CASSQGTGGAGQPQHF

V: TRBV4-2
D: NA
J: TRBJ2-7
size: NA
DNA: TGTGCCAGCAGCCAAGAGCGGGGTTTGGGGGGCGACCGTAGGGAGCAGTACTTC
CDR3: CASSQERGLGGDRREQYF

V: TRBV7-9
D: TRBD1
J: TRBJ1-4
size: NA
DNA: TGTGCCAGCAGCTTGACAGGGCGGCTTCAAAGGGCTGGTGAAAAACTGTTTTTT
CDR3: CASSLTGRLQRAGEKLFF

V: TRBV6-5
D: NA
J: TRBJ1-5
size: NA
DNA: TGTGCCAGCAGCGACGCCTACAATCAGCCCCAGCATTTT
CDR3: CASSDAYNQPQHF

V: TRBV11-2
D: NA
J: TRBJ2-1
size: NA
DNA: TGTGCCAGCAGCCCTCAAGGGGGGCAGGGCTACAATGAGCAGTTCTTC
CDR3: CASSPQGGQGYNEQFF

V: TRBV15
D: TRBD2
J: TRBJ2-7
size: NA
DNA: TGTGCCACCAGCAGAGACTCTAGCGGGGGCTCCTACGAGCAGTACTTC
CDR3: CATSRDSSGGSYEQYF

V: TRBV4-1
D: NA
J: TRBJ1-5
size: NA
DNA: TGCGCCAGCAGCCAAGAGGCAGCCAGTAATAGCAATCAGCCCCAGCATTTT
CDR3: CASSQEAASNSNQPQHF

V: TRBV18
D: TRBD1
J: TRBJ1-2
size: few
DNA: TGTGCCAGCTCACCAGGGGCAGGGGGCAAAAACTATGGCTACACCTTC
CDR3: CASSPGAGGKNYGYTF

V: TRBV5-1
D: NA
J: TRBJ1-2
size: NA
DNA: TGCGCCAGCAGCCCATGGGGGGGGGAAGCCTATGGCTACACCTTC
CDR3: CASSPWGGEAYGYTF

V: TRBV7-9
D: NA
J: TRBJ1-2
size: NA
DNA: TGTGCCAGCAGCTTAGGTCGGAACTATGGCTACACCTTC
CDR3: CASSLGRNYGYTF

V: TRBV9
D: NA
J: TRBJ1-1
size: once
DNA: TGTGCCAGCAGCTCCCCCGGGGGGTTTGGCACTGAAGCTTTCTTT
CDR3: CASSSPGGFGTEAFF

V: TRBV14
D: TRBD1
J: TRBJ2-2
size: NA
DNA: TGTGCCAGCAGCCCCTGGACAGGGGAAGGGACCGGGGAGCTGTTTTTT
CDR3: CASSPWTGEGTGELFF

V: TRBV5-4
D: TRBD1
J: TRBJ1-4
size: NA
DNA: TGTGCCAGCAGCGCGGACAGGCTTAATGAAAAACTGTTTTTT
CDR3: CASSADRLNEKLFF

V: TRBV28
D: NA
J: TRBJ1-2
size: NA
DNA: TGTGCCAGCACGGTAGGAGCTAACTATGGCTACACCTTC
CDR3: CASTVGANYGYTF

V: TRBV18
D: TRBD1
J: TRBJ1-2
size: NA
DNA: TGTGCCAGCTCACTTCAGGGGGAGGGGCATGGCTACACCTTC
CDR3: CASSLQGEGHGYTF

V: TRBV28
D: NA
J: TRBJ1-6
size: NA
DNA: TGTGCCAGCAGGGGACCTCGACAGGCCGCCAATAATTCACCCCTCCACTTT
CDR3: CASRGPRQAANNSPLHF

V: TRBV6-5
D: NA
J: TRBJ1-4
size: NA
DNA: TGTGCCAGCAGCATACGCTGGAGTGAAAAACTGTTTTTT
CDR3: CASSIRWSEKLFF

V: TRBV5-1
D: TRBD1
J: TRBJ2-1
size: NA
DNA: TGCGCCAGCAGCTTGGAGGGACAGGGGACCTACAATGAGCAGTTCTTC
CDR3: CASSLEGQGTYNEQFF

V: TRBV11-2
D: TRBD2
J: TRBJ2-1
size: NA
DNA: TGTGCCAGCAGCACCCGCTCGGGGAGGGTCAACAATGAGCAGTTCTTC
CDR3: CASSTRSGRVNNEQFF

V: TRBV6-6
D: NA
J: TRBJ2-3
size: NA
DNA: TGTGCCAGCACCGGAGGGGGGCGCGGAGATACGCAGTATTTT
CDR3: CASTGGGRGDTQYF

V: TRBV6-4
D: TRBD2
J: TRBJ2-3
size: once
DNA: TGTGCCAGCAGTGACTCGACAGCGGGAGACACAGATACGCAGTATTTT
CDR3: CASSDSTAGDTDTQYF

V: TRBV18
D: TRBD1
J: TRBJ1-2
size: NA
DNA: TGTGCCAGCTCACCCGGGACAGAGCCGTCCTATGGCTACACCTTC
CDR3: CASSPGTEPSYGYTF

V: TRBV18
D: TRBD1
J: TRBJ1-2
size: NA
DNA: TGTGCCAGCTCACCGCAAACTTCCGGGACAGGGGTCGGCTACACCTTC
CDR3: CASSPQTSGTGVGYTF

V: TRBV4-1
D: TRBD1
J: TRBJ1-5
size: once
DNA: TGCGCCAGCAGCCAAGACAGGGGGAGCAATCAGCCCCAGCATTTT
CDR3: CASSQDRGSNQPQHF

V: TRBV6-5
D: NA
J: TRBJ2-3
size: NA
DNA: TGTGCCAGCAGGGGCAGGGTCACAGATACGCAGTATTTT
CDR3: CASRGRVTDTQYF

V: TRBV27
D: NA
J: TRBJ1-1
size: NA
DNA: TGTGCCAACACACCCCGCCTCGGTATGGGAGGGACTGAAGCTTTCTTT
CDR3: CANTPRLGMGGTEAFF

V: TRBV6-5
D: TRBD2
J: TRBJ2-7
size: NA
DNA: TGTGCCAGCAGACCCCCGTCCGGGGGGGTGTACGAGCAGTACTTC
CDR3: CASRPPSGGVYEQYF

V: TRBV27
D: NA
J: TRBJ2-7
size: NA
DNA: TGTGCCAGCAGTTTGGGTCAGGTCTACGAGCAGTACTTC
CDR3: CASSLGQVYEQYF

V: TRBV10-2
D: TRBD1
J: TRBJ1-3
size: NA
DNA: TGCGCCAGCGGCGGACAGGGGTTAAGAAACACCATATATTTT
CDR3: CASGGQGLRNTIYF

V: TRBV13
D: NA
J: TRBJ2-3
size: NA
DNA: TGTGCCAGCAGCCCCCCGGTCAGGCGTTTCCCCCCCCCAGATACGCAGTATTTT
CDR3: CASSPPVRRFPPPDTQYF

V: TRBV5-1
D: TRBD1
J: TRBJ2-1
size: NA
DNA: TGCGCCAGCAGCTTGACCACAGGGGAATGGGGGTTCGAGCAGTTCTTC
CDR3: CASSLTTGEWGFEQFF

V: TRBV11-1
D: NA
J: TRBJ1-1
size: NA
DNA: TGTGCCAGCAGCTTACGACGGGGGAAGATGAACACTGAAGCTTTCTTT
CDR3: CASSLRRGKMNTEAFF

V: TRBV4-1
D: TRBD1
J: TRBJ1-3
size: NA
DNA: TGCGCCAGCAGCCGGACGACGGGACAGGGGCCCTTCTCTGGAAACACCATATATTTT
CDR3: CASSRTTGQGPFSGNTIYF

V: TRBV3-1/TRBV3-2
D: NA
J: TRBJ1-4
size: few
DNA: TGTGCCAGCAGCCATTCGGGTATTAATGAAAAACTGTTTTTT
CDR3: CASSHSGINEKLFF

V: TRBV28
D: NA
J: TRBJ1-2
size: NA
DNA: TGTGCCAGCAGTCAGTGGACCTTTGACAGCTATGGCTACACCTTC
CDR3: CASSQWTFDSYGYTF

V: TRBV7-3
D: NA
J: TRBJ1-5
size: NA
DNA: TGTGCCAGCAGCTTAATGTCTGAGGGCAATCAGCCCCAGCATTTT
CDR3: CASSLMSEGNQPQHF

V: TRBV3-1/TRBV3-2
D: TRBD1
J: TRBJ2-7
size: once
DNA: TGTGCCAGCAGCCAAGACGTCGGGACAGGGGGCGAGTACTTC
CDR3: CASSQDVGTGGEYF

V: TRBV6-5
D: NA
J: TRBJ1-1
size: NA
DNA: TGTGCCAGCAGTCTAAAGGGGAACACTGAAGCTTTCTTT
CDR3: CASSLKGNTEAFF